This T cell receptor beta chain derives from a study of T cell responses to AZD1222 COVID-19 vaccine. In the study overall: Both about-4-week and about-12-week second-dose recipients were combined. Study-wide points: Donors were mostly white British, more females; clonal diversity possibly underestimated. Sampled repertoires all dated from after the peak T cell response. In the spike-specific TCR repertoire, nearly half reportedly target unmutated variant regions.

Clones were read by immunoSEQ multiplex PCR, and TCRdb kept only the in-frame ones, dropping some. The table lists around 120,000 clones, about 90% of them singletons, with around 14% in the top ten. For this clone: Its antigen is not identified.

The CDR3 spans 13 residues. Germline V gives CDR1 LNHDA, CDR2 SQIVND (reference sequence). The ends were cut back, 3 bases at V and 3 bases at J, with 8 bases in the middle. The source was peripheral blood, collected on day 0 of AZD1222 vaccination. The receptor's source is an adult in good health. This sequence joins TRBV19 and TRBJ1-1, with TRBD1 as a possible D gene (6 bases). CDR3 coding DNA: TGTGCCAGTAGTATTAAGGGGGACACTGAAGCTTTCTTT. As protein: CASSIKGDTEAFF. The complete variable domain, with remaining parts taken from reference TRBV19 and TRBJ1-1, reads DGGITQSPKYLFRKEGQNVTLSCEQNLNHDAMYWYRQDPGQGLRLIYYSQIVNDFQKGDIAEGYSVSREKKESFPLTVTSAQKNPTAFYLCASSIKGDTEAFFGQGTRLTVV.